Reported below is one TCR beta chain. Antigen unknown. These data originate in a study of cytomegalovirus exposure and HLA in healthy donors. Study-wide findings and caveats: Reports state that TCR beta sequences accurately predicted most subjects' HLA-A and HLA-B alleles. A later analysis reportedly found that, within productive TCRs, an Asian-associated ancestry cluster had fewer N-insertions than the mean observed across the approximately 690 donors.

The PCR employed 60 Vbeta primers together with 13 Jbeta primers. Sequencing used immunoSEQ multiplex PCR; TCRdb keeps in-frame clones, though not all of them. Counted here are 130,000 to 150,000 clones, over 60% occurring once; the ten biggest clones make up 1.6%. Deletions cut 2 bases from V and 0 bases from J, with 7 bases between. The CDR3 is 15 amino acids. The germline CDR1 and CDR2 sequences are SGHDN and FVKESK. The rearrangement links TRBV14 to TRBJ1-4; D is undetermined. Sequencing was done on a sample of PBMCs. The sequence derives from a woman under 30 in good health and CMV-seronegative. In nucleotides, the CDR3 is TGTGCCAGCAGCCAATTATCAGCAACTAATGAAAAACTGTTTTTT. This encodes CASSQLSATNEKLFF.